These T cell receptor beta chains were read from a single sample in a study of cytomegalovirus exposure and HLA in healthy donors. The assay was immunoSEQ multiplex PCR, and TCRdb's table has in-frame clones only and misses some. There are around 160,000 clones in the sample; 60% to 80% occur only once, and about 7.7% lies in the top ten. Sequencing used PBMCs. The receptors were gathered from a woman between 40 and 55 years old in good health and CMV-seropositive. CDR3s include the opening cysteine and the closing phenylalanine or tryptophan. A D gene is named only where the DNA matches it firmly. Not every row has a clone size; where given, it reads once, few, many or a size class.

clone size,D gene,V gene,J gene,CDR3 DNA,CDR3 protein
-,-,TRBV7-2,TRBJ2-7,TGTGCCAGCAGCTTAGACCCCGTGAGCTCCTACGAGCAGTACTTC,CASSLDPVSSYEQYF
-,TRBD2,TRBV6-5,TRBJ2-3,TGTGCCAGCAGTTACCTCGGCGGGAGATCAGATACGCAGTATTTT,CASSYLGGRSDTQYF
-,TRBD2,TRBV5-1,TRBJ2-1,TGCGCCAGCAGTTATACTAGCGGGAGTAGGAATGAGCAGTTCTTC,CASSYTSGSRNEQFF
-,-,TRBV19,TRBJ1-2,TGTGCCAGTAGCACTAAGACCCAGTCTGGTGGCTACACCTTC,CASSTKTQSGGYTF
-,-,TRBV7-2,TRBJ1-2,TGTGCCAGCAGCTTAATCGGCAGGGACATGGGCTACACCTTC,CASSLIGRDMGYTF
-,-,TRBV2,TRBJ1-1,TGTGCCACCCTAGGGGTAATGACTGAAGCTTTCTTT,CATLGVMTEAFF
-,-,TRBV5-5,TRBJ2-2,TGTGCCAGCAGCCGGCTGGCAGGGATGAACACCGGGGAGCTGTTTTTT,CASSRLAGMNTGELFF
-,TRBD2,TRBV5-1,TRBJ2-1,TGCGCCAGCAACCTAGCGGGCCCCACCTACAATGAGCAGTTCTTC,CASNLAGPTYNEQFF
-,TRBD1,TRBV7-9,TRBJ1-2,TGCGCCAGCAGCATAGGGACAGTCTATGGCTACACCTTC,CASSIGTVYGYTF
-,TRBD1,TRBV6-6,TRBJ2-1,TGTGCCAGCAGTTACCTCAGGGGGTATGAGCAGTTCTTC,CASSYLRGYEQFF
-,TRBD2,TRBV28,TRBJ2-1,TGTGCCAGCAGGCCTCGACTAGCGGGAGGAGGGCAGTTCTTC,CASRPRLAGGGQFF
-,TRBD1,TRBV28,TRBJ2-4,TGTGCCAGCAGTTCGACAGGGCCTCTAGCCAAAAACATTCAGTACTTC,CASSSTGPLAKNIQYF
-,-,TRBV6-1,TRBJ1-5,TGTGCCAGCAAGCCGCAGGGTACTGGCAATCAGCCCCAGCATTTT,CASKPQGTGNQPQHF
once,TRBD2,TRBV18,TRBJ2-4,TGTGCCAGCTCACCAGCGGGGGGCAGGTCGGGCAAAAACATTCAGTACTTC,CASSPAGGRSGKNIQYF
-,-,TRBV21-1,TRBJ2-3,TGTGCCAGCAGCAAAGGGGGAAGTCTAGGGGCAGATACGCAGTATTTT,CASSKGGSLGADTQYF
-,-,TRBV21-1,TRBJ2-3,TGTGCCAGCAGCAAAGCAGGGGGTGTTACGCAGTATTTT,CASSKAGGVTQYF
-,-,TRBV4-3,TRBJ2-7,TGCGCCAGCAGCCAAGATACCCAGGCTTACTCCTACGAGCAGTACTTC,CASSQDTQAYSYEQYF
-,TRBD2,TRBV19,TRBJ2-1,TGTGCCAGTAGTATACGTCTAGCGGGAGGTAGCGCCTACAATGAGCAGTTCTTC,CASSIRLAGGSAYNEQFF
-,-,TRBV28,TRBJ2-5,TGTGCCAGCAGTCCCCTCCGGGGAGGAGAGACCCAGTACTTC,CASSPLRGGETQYF
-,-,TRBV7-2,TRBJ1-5,TGTGCCAGCAGCCAGACAGGCCTTGGCAATCAGCCCCAGCATTTT,CASSQTGLGNQPQHF
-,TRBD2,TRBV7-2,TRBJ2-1,TGTGCCAGCAGCCCGTTAGCGGGGGCCTACAATGAGCAGTTCTTC,CASSPLAGAYNEQFF
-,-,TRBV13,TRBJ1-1,TGTGCCAGCAGCCGGGAGTATGAAGCTTTCTTT,CASSREYEAFF